This T cell receptor beta chain was captured by sequencing in a study of blood T cell repertoires in COVID-19. Study in general: COVID-19 samples, acute and convalescent, were from the United States, Italy and Spain.

Method: immunoSEQ multiplex PCR; TCRdb's copy keeps in-frame clones and lacks some. This repertoire shows 25,000 to 30,000 clones, 80% found once; its top ten account for 45% to 50%. The CDR3 is 18 residues long. Germline-derived CDR1 and CDR2 are MDHEN and SYDVKM. V lost 6 bases, J lost 0 bases, and 9 bases stayed unmatched. This TCR was sampled from a woman in her 70s with acute or convalescent COVID-19. The rearrangement joins TRBV28 to TRBJ2-6, with 9 bases aligning to TRBD1. Sequences were obtained from peripheral blood. CDR3 in amino acids: CASRALGQGYSGANVLTF. The CDR3, as DNA: TGTGCCAGCAGGGCTCTTGGACAGGGGTACTCTGGGGCCAACGTCCTGACTTTC.